The clone carrying this T cell receptor beta chain was seen a few times. Its specificity is unknown. TCRdb analysed the RACE reads with MiXCR anew, one entry per CDR3 protein. The table lists around 80,000 distinct CDR3 sequences, about 8.6% of them singletons, with 1.5% to 1.7% in the top ten. Germline trimming cut 3 bases from V and 5 bases from J; bases unmatched to any gene: 5. The CDR3 sequence is 16 residues long. Per germline, CDR1 MNHNS and CDR2 SASEGT. These data are taken from a study of human T cells and chemical hapten exposure. Study details: Slight volume differences across pooled libraries mainly accounted for varying per-sample TCR yields. Whole-study results and caveats: TCRs at high frequency, those above 1 in 1000, did not change with DPC sensitization.

Time point described: healthy volunteer bleed at 6 weeks. Extraction yielded total RNA from whole blood (unfractionated). This clonotype originated in a male donor in good health. Some clones in this sample may be carry-over from other donors' samples. Source material: whole blood. The chain recombines TRBV6-1 with TRBJ2-3; 13 bases line up with TRBD2. The CDR3 loop is CASSEGLAGTGDTQYF. CDR3 in DNA: TGTGCCAGCAGTGAGGGACTAGCGGGGACGGGAGATACGCAGTATTTT.